This paragraph covers one TCR beta chain sequence. This specimen comes from a study of metastatic and nonmetastatic thyroid tumors. As for the study in general: Samples came from malignant and benign thyroid patients, and repertoires were compared across blood and tumor or nodule tissue.

Original processing notes: Clinicopathological groups of papillary thyroid cancer showed CDR3 differences that were used to build a distant-metastasis classifier. With MiXCR, TCRdb called clones anew from the PCR reads. Clone size and V and J calls follow TCRdb, not the original study. The table lists tens of thousands of clones, 9.5% to 15% of them singletons. No patient received treatment before thyroid surgery. Sequencing used blood. This TCR was sampled from a male donor with papillary thyroid cancer or a benign thyroid nodule (not recorded which). Some clones in this sample may be carry-over from other donors' samples.

The CDR3 coding sequence is TGCAGTGCAACCCCCCTCAGGGGAGCCTACGAGCAGTACTTC. Translated: CSATPLRGAYEQYF. This sequence joins TRBV20-1 and TRBJ2-7, with D possibly TRBD1 on 6 matching bases. CDR1 and CDR2 (germline): DFQATT, SNEGSKA (reference sequence). With 6 bases removed from V and 2 bases from J, the gap between germline ends came to 17 bases. The CDR3 spans 14 residues.